This TCR beta chain derives from a study of blood T cells in healthy people across ages. Study outcomes and limitations: Naive CD4+ cells and diversity were both higher in long-lived donors than in aged donors.

The V and J ends lost 3 bases and 2 bases respectively, with 21 bases between them. The CDR3 is 18 amino acids. Isolation recovered at least 6 million PBMCs from every sample. The use of a sample-barcoded 5' primer and a J-beta primer mix characterized a second PCR of roughly 6 to 11 cycles. TCRdb fed the 5' RACE reads into MiXCR, producing one record per CDR3 protein. The sample has approximately 780,000 distinct CDR3 sequences, 20% to 30% seen once; the top ten hold less than 3.5%. In the case of this clonotype: What it recognizes is unknown.

The same data also went into a second study, on T cells of mothers and their children.

The rearrangement links TRBV12-3 or TRBV12-4 to TRBJ2-3, with D possibly being TRBD2 (6 bases). Sequences were obtained from blood. This receptor was taken from a boy between 10 and 17 years old in good health. The CDR3 bases are TGTGCCAGCAGTTTCATTGGGGGGTGGAGGCCTAACACAGATACGCAGTATTTT. Translating gives CASSFIGGWRPNTDTQYF.